This TCR beta chain came from a study of T cell changes during pregnancy in multiple sclerosis. This CDR3 has 12 amino acids. The germline V gene encodes CDR1 GTSNPN and CDR2 SVGIG (reference sequence). V lost 2 bases to trimming and J lost 8 bases, with 12 bases between them. The assay was immunoSEQ multiplex PCR, and TCRdb's table has in-frame clones only and misses some. The repertoire includes 45,000 to 50,000 clones, roughly nine tenths of them detected once, and about 0.41% sits in the top ten. The sequence came from a female donor in good health, enrolled as a control in a pregnancy study. The chain couples TRBV30 to TRBJ1-1, with D possibly matching TRBD1 (5 bases). The material was CD4+ T cells from peripheral blood mononuclear cells, obtained in the second trimester of pregnancy. CDR3 in amino acids: CAWSLQGLEAFF. The CDR3, as DNA: TGTGCCTGGAGTCTCCAGGGATTAGAAGCTTTCTTT.